This T cell receptor beta chain was captured by sequencing in a study of patients and donors after allogeneic stem cell transplantation. The V segment lost 1 base and the J segment 13 bases; nucleotides outside the gene matches: 7. Germline V CDR1 and CDR2: SGHTA, FQGNSA. The CDR3 totals 15 residues. TCRdb reprocessed the RT-PCR reads via MiXCR and lists one record per CDR3 protein. The sample lists about 210,000 distinct CDR3 sequences, 38% seen once, with approximately 10% in the top ten. The sequenced sample consisted of blood, either unsorted or a sorted T cell fraction (not recorded which). The chain recombines TRBV7-2 with TRBJ1-6, with 10 nucleotides matching TRBD1. The clonotype comes from a human donor who was either an allogeneic HSCT recipient or a stem cell or donor lymphocyte infusion donor (not recorded which). It is not recorded whose cells these are; they may come from a transplant donor. The DNA of the CDR3 is TGTGCCAGCAGCTTAGGGACAGGGGGTTCACCGCCCCTCCACTTT. The encoded protein is CASSLGTGGSPPLHF.